The text below deals with one T cell receptor (beta chain). This clone appeared a few times. There is no known antigen for this receptor. No base quality values were provided; no much bigger clone lies one nucleotide off. The data belong to a study of T cell responses to AZD1222 COVID-19 vaccine (dated by TCRdb to about 2021). Study-wide context: A total of 233 trial participants underwent TCR sequencing, of whom about 210 received two doses of AZD1222 and around 25 received two doses of the MenACWY control vaccine. Trial participants were enrolled into age subgroups of 18-55, 56-69 and 70-plus years, which contained around 150, 28 and 57 TCR-sequenced participants, respectively. The paper's findings and limits, for the study overall: Reportedly, close to half of the unique spike-specific TCRs recognized epitopes lying outside the regions that are mutated in the B.1.351 and B.1.1.7 variants. Because no samples from the day 14 peak response were available, repertoires could be characterized only after the peak T cell response. Participants were mostly white British and included more females than males, and it was suggested by the authors that clonal diversity may have been underestimated. CD4 TCRs associated with the vaccine covered the entire spike protein, and the dominant responses were in regions 160-218 and 743-854. Conclusions about previously exposed vaccinees were limited because only a handful of AZD1222 recipients were SARS-CoV-2 seropositive at baseline. A significant rise in spike-specific TCR breadth and depth was observed after two AZD1222 doses relative to day 0 and relative to MenACWY recipients. The 56-69-year group was small, and its depth increase did not reach significance, likely because of low power.

What this sample's time point label stands for: about 28 days (+/-7) after the second vaccine dose. Sample treatment or condition, as interpreted from the label and publication: meningococcal conjugate vaccine given as trial control. Vaccinee samples came from UK trials COV001 and COV002, including a single-blind randomized controlled phase 2/3 trial of AZD1222 (ChAdOx1 nCoV-19) in healthy adults. For TCRbeta chain sequencing, PBMC samples from trial participants were taken at day 0 and at day 28 after the second dose. V lost 2 bases and J lost 1 base; the stretch between them is 11 bases long. The germline V gene specifies MDHEN as CDR1 and SYDVKM as CDR2. The cysteine opens and the phenylalanine closes a CDR3 of 15 amino acids. The entry retains the CDR3 DNA only, 45 bases that are in frame from base 1. The CDR3 regions of human TCRbeta chains were subjected to immunosequencing. In the paper's pipeline: Repertoire TCRs were matched against a reference library of SARS-CoV-2-specific TCRs generated with the MIRA antigen-specificity platform. Breadth was defined as the fraction of unique TCRs that were SARS-CoV-2-associated, and depth was defined as the fraction of total T cells that were SARS-CoV-2-associated. Each spike-specific TCR was assigned to its reactive spike region and to a CD4 or CD8 class using the MIRA data. Log10-transformed breadth and depth values were compared by one-way ANOVA with Sidak's multiple comparisons tests. Sourced from immuneACCESS, this table was stored by TCRdb with only in-frame sequences that have V and J called. A share of the clones is absent; for the studies checked, an unresolved V gene accounts for under half, and the remainder has no known explanation. V, J and clone size are those of that table, while D and trimming were read from the DNA. The sample table shows 150,000 to 200,000 clones, and just under 90% are seen once. Clones ranked in the top ten supply more than 3.5% of the sample.

This chain is built from TRBV28 and TRBJ1-1; the D segment cannot be called with confidence. The source is an adult who received the MenACWY meningococcal vaccine as a control. This specimen consisted of peripheral blood, obtained 28 days after the second dose of the MenACWY control vaccine. CDR3 protein: CASSLAAARNTEAFF. The nucleotide sequence is TGTGCCAGCAGTTTAGCGGCAGCAAGGAACACTGAAGCTTTCTTT.